These 18 T cell receptor beta chains share one sample of origin, sequenced in a study of blood T cell repertoires in COVID-19. Repertoires were generated with immunoSEQ multiplex PCR, while TCRdb's copy carries only in-frame clones and drops some. This table holds over 70,000 clones, approximately 89% found once. Sequencing used peripheral blood. Every receptor here comes from a man in his forties or fifties with COVID-19, enrolled during active disease.

The V and J genes are TRBV11-1 and TRBJ2-3; D gene unclear. This CDR3 has 16 amino acids. Germline V CDR1 and CDR2: SGHAT, FQDESV (reference sequence). Deletions cut 6 bases from V and 6 bases from J, with 22 bases between. CDR3 sequence reads: CASSSSLASNTDTQYF. In nucleotides, the CDR3 is TGTGCCAGCAGTTCTAGTTTGGCTAGTAATACGGATACGCAGTATTTT. Together with reference TRBV11-1 and TRBJ2-3, the CDR3 gives the full variable domain: EAEVAQSPRYKITEKSQAVAFWCDPISGHATLYWYRQILGQGPELLVQFQDESVVDDSQLPKDRFSAERLKGVDSTLKIQPAELGDSAMYLCASSSSLASNTDTQYFGPGTRLTVL.

In DNA form, the CDR3 reads TGTGCCAGCAGTCAGCTAGCGGGAGAAACTCTAGGCGATGAGCAGTTCTTC. This gives the protein CASSQLAGETLGDEQFF. The chain has TRBV6-6 and TRBJ2-1; 10 positions agree with TRBD2. V shed 5 bases and J 8 bases; nucleotides not matched to a gene: 15. The CDR3 spans 17 residues. Per germline, CDR1 MNHNY and CDR2 SVGAGI (reference sequence).

This clone occurred once. V usage is TRBV6-6 and J usage is TRBJ1-3, with 9 bases fitting TRBD1. The CDR3 has 16 residues. V gave up 5 bases and J gave up 0 bases; unmatched junction bases: 5. The germline CDR1 and CDR2 sequences are MNHNY and SVGAGI (reference sequence). The CDR3 sequence: CASSPGTGPSGNTIYF. CDR3 coding DNA: TGTGCCAGCAGTCCTGGGACAGGGCCCTCTGGAAACACCATATATTTT.

The V gene is TRBV9, the J gene TRBJ2-3, with 9 bases lining up with TRBD2. With 3 bases clipped from V and 4 bases from J, the junction kept 12 bases outside the gene matches. The CDR3 totals 17 residues. Looked up from germline, CDR1 is SGDLS and CDR2 is YYNGEE. The CDR3 DNA reads TGTGCCAGCAGCGCGGGGGGGTCTAGCGGGATTTCAGATACGCAGTATTTT. Its protein product is CASSAGGSSGISDTQYF.

V is TRBV5-5 and J is TRBJ2-1; TRBD2 agrees at 15 bases. The CDR3 covers 16 residues. Germline V lookup: CDR1 SGHKS, CDR2 YYEKEE (reference sequence). Trimming removed 2 bases from V and 7 bases from J; junction bases left unmatched: 4. The chain's CDR3 is CASSFHGLAGGNEQFF. DNA for the CDR3: TGTGCCAGCAGCTTCCACGGACTAGCGGGAGGGAATGAGCAGTTCTTC.

This clone was seen a handful of times. CDR3 protein: CASSPREGSSYNEQFF. CDR3 nucleotides: TGTGCCAGTAGTCCCCGAGAGGGTAGCTCCTACAATGAGCAGTTCTTC. The chain links TRBV19 to TRBJ2-1, with D maybe TRBD2 (5 bases). The V gene lost 5 bases and the J gene lost 0 bases, with 14 bases spanning the gap. CDR1 is LNHDA and CDR2 is SQIVND in the germline V gene (reference sequence). The CDR3 runs to 16 residues.

The chain carries TRBV3-1 (or the pseudogene TRBV3-2) and TRBJ2-7; 11 nucleotides match TRBD2. The germline CDR1 and CDR2 sequences are LGHDT and YNNKEL (reference sequence). V lost 1 base and J lost 4; bases outside the gene matches: 6. The CDR3 length is 16 residues. This chain's CDR3 is CASSQADSGRAYEQYF. Here the CDR3 DNA reads TGTGCCAGCAGCCAAGCTGATAGCGGGAGGGCTTACGAGCAGTACTTC.

This chain uses TRBV5-1 with TRBJ1-6; D remains unclear. V was trimmed by 5 bases and J by 9 bases, leaving 15 bases between them. CDR1 is SGHRS and CDR2 is YFSETQ in the germline V gene. The CDR3 totals 14 residues. CDR3 nucleotide sequence: TGCGCCAGCAGAGTAGAGGCAGACGGTTCACCCCTCCACTTT. It yields the protein CASRVEADGSPLHF.

The chain links TRBV6-2 or TRBV6-3 to TRBJ2-3; a weak D match, TRBD1 (5 bases). In germline, CDR1 is MNHEY, CDR2 SVGEGT. This CDR3 has 13 residues. Trimming took off 4 bases at V and 4 bases at J, with 9 bases between the two ends. CDR3 sequence (DNA): TGTGCCAGCAGTTTAGGGGCGGCAGATACGCAGTATTTT. Translated: CASSLGAADTQYF.

J is TRBJ2-2 and V is TRBV9; no clear D gene. The V end lost 1 base, the J end lost 0 bases, and 7 bases lay between the germline ends. Looked up from germline, CDR1 is SGDLS and CDR2 is YYNGEE. This CDR3 is built from 15 residues. The CDR3 is CASSVTLTNTGELFF. The CDR3 DNA follows: TGTGCCAGCAGCGTAACTCTAACGAACACCGGGGAGCTGTTTTTT.

V and J are TRBV4-1 and TRBJ1-2, with TRBD1 as a possible D gene (6 bases). The CDR3 length is 16 residues. The germline V gene has CDR1 MGHRA and CDR2 YSYEKL. With 0 bases removed from V and 8 bases from J, the gap between germline ends came to 19 bases. CDR3 residues: CASSQDLGGGASGYTF. CDR3 DNA sequence: TGCGCCAGCAGCCAAGATCTAGGAGGGGGGGCGTCGGGCTACACCTTC.

In its sample, this clone was seen once. The CDR3 nucleotides are TGTGCCAGCAGTTACTCGTATATGAACACTGAAGCTTTCTTT. Protein product: CASSYSYMNTEAFF. This chain connects TRBV6-5 to TRBJ1-1; no clear D. The ends were cut back, 0 bases at V and 0 bases at J, with 5 bases in the middle. This CDR3 spans 14 amino acids. Germline loops: CDR1 MNHEY, CDR2 SVGAGI.

The V and J genes are TRBV9 and TRBJ2-1; TRBD2 agrees at 8 bases. Germline V lookup: CDR1 SGDLS, CDR2 YYNGEE. The junction had 11 bases not matched to a gene; V was cut back by 4 bases and J by 2 bases. The CDR3 has 17 residues. This CDR3 reads CASSPHGGDSAYNEQFF. CDR3 DNA sequence: TGTGCCAGCAGCCCACACGGGGGGGACTCTGCCTACAATGAGCAGTTCTTC. Looking up the rest from reference TRBV9 and TRBJ2-1 gives the full variable domain: DSGVTQTPKHLITATGQRVTLRCSPRSGDLSVYWYQQSLDQGLQFLIQYYNGEERAKGNILERFSAQQFPDLHSELNLSSLELGDSALYFCASSPHGGDSAYNEQFFGPGTRLTVL.

This chain uses TRBV7-9 with TRBJ2-3, with D perhaps matching TRBD1 (5 bases). Germline CDR1 SEHNR, CDR2 FQNEAQ (reference sequence). V was pared by 5 bases and J by 0 bases, with 6 bases between. The CDR3 runs 13 residues. The CDR3 DNA reads as TGTGCCAGCAGCGACAGAAGCACAGATACGCAGTATTTT. Encoded protein: CASSDRSTDTQYF.

This clone was observed once. Other nucleotide sequences from this sample produce the same CDR3. V is TRBV9 and J is TRBJ2-3; a possible D gene is TRBD2 (5 bases). This CDR3 has 15 amino acids. Trimming took 0 bases from V and 0 from J, leaving 8 bases between them. CDR1 is SGDLS, CDR2 YYNGEE, per germline. This chain's CDR3 is CASSVAGTSTDTQYF. The CDR3 bases are TGTGCCAGCAGCGTAGCGGGAACTAGCACAGATACGCAGTATTTT.

This chain connects TRBV6-5 to TRBJ2-4; possible D gene TRBD1, 6 bases. Trimming took 5 bases from V and 0 from J, leaving 11 bases between them. Germline values: CDR1 MNHEY, CDR2 SVGAGI. This CDR3 is built from 15 residues. The CDR3 protein is CASSPDSLAKNIQYF. The CDR3, as DNA: TGTGCCAGCAGTCCGGACAGCTTAGCCAAAAACATTCAGTACTTC.

This sequence joins TRBV6-5 and TRBJ2-2; 8 bases map to TRBD1. Germline V gene lookup returns CDR1 MNHEY and CDR2 SVGAGI. The CDR3 loop spans 16 amino acids. V was clipped by 3 bases and J by 3 bases; unmatched bases: 6. CDR3 sequence reads: CASSYLGQGDTGELFF. For the CDR3, the DNA is TGTGCCAGCAGTTATCTCGGACAGGGCGACACCGGGGAGCTGTTTTTT.

The CDR3 sequence: CASSERWGGGTGYNEQFF. CDR3 DNA: TGTGCCAGCAGTGAACGGTGGGGGGGTGGGACAGGGTACAATGAGCAGTTCTTC. The rearrangement links TRBV6-1 to TRBJ2-1; the match to TRBD1 covers 9 bases. V lost 2 bases and J lost 4; bases outside the gene matches: 12. CDR1 and CDR2 (germline): MNHNS, SASEGT. The CDR3 runs to 18 residues.